Listed below are T cell receptor beta chains from one sample, sequenced in a study of blood T cells in healthy people across ages. TCRdb redid the calling of the 5' RACE reads with MiXCR, one entry per CDR3 protein. The repertoire has about 670,000 distinct CDR3 sequences, about 50% of them found once; the top ten carry approximately 12%. The sequenced material came from blood. Receptors originate from a woman older than 75 in good health. Both conserved end residues are trimmed from each CDR3. The D gene is left open where the match is weak.

TRBJ1-5,TRBV6-6,TRBD1,ASSPDRDYQPQH
TRBJ2-1,TRBV2,NA,ASSEYRVSSYNEQF
TRBJ2-5,TRBV11-2,NA,ASSSDWQETQY
TRBJ2-3,TRBV5-1,NA,ASRGANAGDTQY
TRBJ1-1,TRBV6-1,NA,ASSEQENTEAF
TRBJ1-6,TRBV4-3,NA,ASSQDRGRNGSPLH
TRBJ2-1,TRBV6-1,TRBD2,ASSTGLAGGDEQF
TRBJ1-1,TRBV10-3,NA,AISADLNTEAF
TRBJ2-5,TRBV7-2,TRBD1,ASSLASWTGGETQY
TRBJ2-3,TRBV9,NA,ASSVRHIGAGSTDTQY
TRBJ2-7,TRBV28,TRBD1,ASSLGTVYEQY
NA,TRBV20-1,NA,SARDRPGPYEQY
NA,TRBV6-5,NA,ASSYDGQPTYEQY
TRBJ2-1,TRBV29-1,NA,SVELEVHEQF
TRBJ2-3,TRBV24-1,NA,ATSRGRTDTQY
TRBJ2-3,TRBV28,TRBD2,ASGTAGAETDTQY
TRBJ2-2,TRBV20-1,NA,SATRDLRTGELF
TRBJ2-7,TRBV27,NA,ASSLIGSSYEQY
TRBJ2-7,TRBV28,NA,ASSTATVTYEQY
TRBJ2-7,TRBV7-2,TRBD2,ASSLAGTSGTYEQY
TRBJ2-7,TRBV29-1,TRBD2,SVQVAGGHYEQY
TRBJ1-1,TRBV6-5,NA,ASSRKKMNTEAF
TRBJ1-2,TRBV18,NA,ASSPTQERHYGYT
TRBJ1-1,TRBV2,NA,ASLRDMNTEAF
TRBJ2-7,TRBV3-1,TRBD2,ASSQPSLAGGYEQY
TRBJ1-4,TRBV29-1,NA,SVGRGTNEKLF
TRBJ2-7,TRBV27,NA,ASSATGAANLQY
TRBJ1-2,TRBV29-1,TRBD1,SARQGVNYGYT
TRBJ2-5,TRBV5-1,NA,ASSLAVIAETQY
TRBJ2-7,TRBV5-1,NA,ASSKNRDGSYEQY
TRBJ2-5,TRBV10-3,NA,AISLDEQETQY
TRBJ2-3,TRBV5-6,NA,ASTQGFRLTDTQY
TRBJ2-3,TRBV12-3/TRBV12-4,TRBD2,ASSSHGGGADTQY
TRBJ1-5,TRBV28,NA,ASSDLGHQPQH
TRBJ2-6,TRBV4-3,NA,ASSPREGVGANVLT
TRBJ2-6,TRBV5-1,NA,ASSLDPPSGANVLT
TRBJ2-1,TRBV2,TRBD1,ASSAGDRVHNEQF